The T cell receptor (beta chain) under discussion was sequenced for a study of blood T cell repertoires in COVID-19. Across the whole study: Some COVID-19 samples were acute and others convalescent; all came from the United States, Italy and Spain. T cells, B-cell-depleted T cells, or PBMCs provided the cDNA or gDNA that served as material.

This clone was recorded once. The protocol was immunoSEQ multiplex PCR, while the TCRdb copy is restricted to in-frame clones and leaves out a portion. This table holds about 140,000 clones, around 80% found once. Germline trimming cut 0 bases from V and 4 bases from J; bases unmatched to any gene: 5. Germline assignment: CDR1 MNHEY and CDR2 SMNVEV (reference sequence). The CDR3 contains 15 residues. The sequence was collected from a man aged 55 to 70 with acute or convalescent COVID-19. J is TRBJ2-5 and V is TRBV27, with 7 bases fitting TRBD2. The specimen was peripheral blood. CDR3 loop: CASSLSGGSLETQYF. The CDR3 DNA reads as TGTGCCAGCAGTTTATCTGGCGGGAGTCTAGAGACCCAGTACTTC.